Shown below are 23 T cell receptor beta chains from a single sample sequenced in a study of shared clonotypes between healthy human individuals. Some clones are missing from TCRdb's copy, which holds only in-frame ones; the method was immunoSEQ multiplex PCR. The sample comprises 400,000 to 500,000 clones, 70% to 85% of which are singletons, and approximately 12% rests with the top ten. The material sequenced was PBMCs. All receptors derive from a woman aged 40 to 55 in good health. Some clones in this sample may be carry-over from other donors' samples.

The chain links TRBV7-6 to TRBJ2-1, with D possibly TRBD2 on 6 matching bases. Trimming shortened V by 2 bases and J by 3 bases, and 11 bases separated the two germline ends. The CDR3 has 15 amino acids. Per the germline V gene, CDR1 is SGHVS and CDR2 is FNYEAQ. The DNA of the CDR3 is TGTGCCAGCAGCTTATTTGCGGGAATCTACAATGAGCAGTTCTTC. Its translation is CASSLFAGIYNEQFF.

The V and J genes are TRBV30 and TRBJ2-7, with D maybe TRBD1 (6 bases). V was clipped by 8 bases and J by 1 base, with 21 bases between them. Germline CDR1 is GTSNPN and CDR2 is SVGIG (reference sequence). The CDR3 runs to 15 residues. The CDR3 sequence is CASLVRGTSSYEQYF. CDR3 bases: TGTGCCAGCTTGGTACGAGGGACATCTTCCTACGAGCAGTACTTC.

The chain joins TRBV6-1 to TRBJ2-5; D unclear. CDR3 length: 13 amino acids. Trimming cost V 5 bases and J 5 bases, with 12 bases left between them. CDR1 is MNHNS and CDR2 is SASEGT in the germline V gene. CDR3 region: CASSPGEPETQYF. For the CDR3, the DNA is TGTGCCAGCAGTCCAGGAGAACCCGAGACCCAGTACTTC.

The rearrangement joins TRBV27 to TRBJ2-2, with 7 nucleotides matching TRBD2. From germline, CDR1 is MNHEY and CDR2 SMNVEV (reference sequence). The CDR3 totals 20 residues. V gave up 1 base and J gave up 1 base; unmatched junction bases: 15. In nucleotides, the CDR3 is TGTGCCAGCAGTTTATGGGGCTTATCCGGCCTAGCGGAGAACACCGGGGAGCTGTTTTTT. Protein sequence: CASSLWGLSGLAENTGELFF.

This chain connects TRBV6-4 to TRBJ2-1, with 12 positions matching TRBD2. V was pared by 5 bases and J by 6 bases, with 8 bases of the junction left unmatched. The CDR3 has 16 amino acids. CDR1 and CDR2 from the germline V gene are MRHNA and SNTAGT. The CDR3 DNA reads TGTGCCAGCAGTTTCTCTCGGACTAGCGGGATCAATGAGCAGTTCTTC. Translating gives CASSFSRTSGINEQFF.

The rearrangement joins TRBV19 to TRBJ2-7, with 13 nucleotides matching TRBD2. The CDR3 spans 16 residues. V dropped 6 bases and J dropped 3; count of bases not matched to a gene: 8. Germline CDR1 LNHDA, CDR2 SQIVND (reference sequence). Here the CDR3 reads CASSPHRTSGSYEQYF. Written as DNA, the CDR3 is TGTGCCAGTAGCCCCCACAGGACTAGCGGGAGCTACGAGCAGTACTTC.

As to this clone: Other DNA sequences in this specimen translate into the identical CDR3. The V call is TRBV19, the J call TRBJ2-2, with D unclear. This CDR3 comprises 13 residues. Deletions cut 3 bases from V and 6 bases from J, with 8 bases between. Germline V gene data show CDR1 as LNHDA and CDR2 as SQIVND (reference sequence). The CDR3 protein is CASSIGLAGELFF. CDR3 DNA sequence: TGTGCCAGTAGTATTGGGCTGGCCGGGGAGCTGTTTTTT.

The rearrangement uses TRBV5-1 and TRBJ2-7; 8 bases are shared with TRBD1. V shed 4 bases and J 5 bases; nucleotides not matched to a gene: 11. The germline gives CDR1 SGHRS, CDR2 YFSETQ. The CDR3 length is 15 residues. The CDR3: CASSTGQGKFDEQYF. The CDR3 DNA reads TGCGCCAGCAGCACTGGACAGGGAAAGTTCGACGAGCAGTACTTC.

The CDR3: CASSWDREETQYF. The CDR3, as DNA: TGTGCCAGCAGCTGGGACAGGGAAGAGACCCAGTACTTC. The V and J genes are TRBV5-4 and TRBJ2-5; 9 nucleotides line up with TRBD1. The germline V gene encodes CDR1 SGHNT and CDR2 YYREEE (reference sequence). This CDR3 spans 13 amino acids. The ends lost 3 bases at V and 3 bases at J; junction bases unmatched: 0.

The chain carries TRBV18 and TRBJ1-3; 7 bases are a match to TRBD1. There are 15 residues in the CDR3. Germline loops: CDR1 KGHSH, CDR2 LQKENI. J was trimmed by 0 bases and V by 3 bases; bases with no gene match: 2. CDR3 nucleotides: TGTGCCAGCTCACCCGGGACAGCCTCTGGAAACACCATATATTTT. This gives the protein CASSPGTASGNTIYF.

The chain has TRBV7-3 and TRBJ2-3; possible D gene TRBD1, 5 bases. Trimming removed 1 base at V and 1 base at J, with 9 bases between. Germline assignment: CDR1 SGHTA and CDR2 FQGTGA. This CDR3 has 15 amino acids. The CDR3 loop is CASSLIAGRTDTQYF. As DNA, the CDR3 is TGTGCCAGCAGCTTAATAGCAGGGCGCACAGATACGCAGTATTTT.

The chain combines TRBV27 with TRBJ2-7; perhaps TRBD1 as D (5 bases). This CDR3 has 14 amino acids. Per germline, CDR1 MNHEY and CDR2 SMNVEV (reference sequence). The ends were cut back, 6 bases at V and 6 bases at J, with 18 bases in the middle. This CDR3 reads CASSHHVRGPEQYF. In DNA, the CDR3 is TGTGCCAGCAGCCATCACGTTAGGGGTCCCGAGCAGTACTTC.

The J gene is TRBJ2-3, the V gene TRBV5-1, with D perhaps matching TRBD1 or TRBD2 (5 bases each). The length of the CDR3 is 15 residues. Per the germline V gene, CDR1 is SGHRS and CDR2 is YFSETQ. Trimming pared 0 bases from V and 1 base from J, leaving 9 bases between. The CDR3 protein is CASSLGGTRTDTQYF. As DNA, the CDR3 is TGCGCCAGCAGCTTGGGGGGGACCCGCACAGATACGCAGTATTTT. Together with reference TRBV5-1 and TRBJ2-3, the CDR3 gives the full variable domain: KAGVTQTPRYLIKTRGQQVTLSCSPISGHRSVSWYQQTPGQGLQFLFEYFSETQRNKGNFPGRFSGRQFSNSRSEMNVSTLELGDSALYLCASSLGGTRTDTQYFGPGTRLTVL.

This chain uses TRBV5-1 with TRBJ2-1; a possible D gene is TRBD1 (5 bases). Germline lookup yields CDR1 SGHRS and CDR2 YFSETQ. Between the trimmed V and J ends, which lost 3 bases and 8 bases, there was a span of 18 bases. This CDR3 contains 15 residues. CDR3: CASSSPDKVIHEQFF. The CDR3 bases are TGCGCCAGCAGCTCCCCGGACAAAGTTATCCATGAGCAGTTCTTC.

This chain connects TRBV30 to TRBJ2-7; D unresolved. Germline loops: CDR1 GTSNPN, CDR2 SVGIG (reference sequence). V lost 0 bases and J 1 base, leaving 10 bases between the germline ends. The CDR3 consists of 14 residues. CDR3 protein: CAWSVGPTSYEQYF. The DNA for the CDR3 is TGTGCCTGGAGTGTTGGTCCGACATCCTACGAGCAGTACTTC.

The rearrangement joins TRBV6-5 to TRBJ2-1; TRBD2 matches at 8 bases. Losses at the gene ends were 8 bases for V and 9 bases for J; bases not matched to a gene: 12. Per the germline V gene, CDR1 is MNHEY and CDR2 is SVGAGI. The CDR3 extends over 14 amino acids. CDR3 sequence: CASQRGLAGIEQFF. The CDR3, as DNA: TGTGCCAGCCAACGGGGGTTAGCGGGAATTGAGCAGTTCTTC.

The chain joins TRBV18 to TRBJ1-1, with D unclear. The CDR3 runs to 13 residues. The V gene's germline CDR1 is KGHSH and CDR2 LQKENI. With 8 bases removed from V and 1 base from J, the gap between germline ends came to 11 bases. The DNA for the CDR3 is TGTGCCAGCACCGAACAGCAGAACACTGAAGCTTTCTTT. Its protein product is CASTEQQNTEAFF.

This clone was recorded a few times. CDR3 amino acids: CASSTYRGSTEAFF. The DNA of the CDR3 is TGTGCCAGCAGTACCTACAGGGGGTCCACTGAAGCTTTCTTT. The rearrangement links TRBV6-5 to TRBJ1-1; 8 bases match TRBD1. The CDR3 spans 14 residues. The germline V gene has CDR1 MNHEY and CDR2 SVGAGI. Losses at the gene ends were 5 bases for V and 4 bases for J; bases not matched to a gene: 6.

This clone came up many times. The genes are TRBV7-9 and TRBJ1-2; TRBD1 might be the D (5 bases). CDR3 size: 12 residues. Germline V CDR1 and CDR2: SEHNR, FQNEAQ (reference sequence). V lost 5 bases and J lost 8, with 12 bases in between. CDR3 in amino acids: CASSPITGGYTF. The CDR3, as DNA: TGTGCCAGCAGCCCCATTACAGGAGGCTACACCTTC.

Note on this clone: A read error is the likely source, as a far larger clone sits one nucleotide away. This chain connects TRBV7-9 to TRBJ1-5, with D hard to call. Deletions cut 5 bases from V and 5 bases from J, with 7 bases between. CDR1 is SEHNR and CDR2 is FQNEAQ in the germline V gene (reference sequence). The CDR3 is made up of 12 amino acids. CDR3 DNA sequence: TGTGCCAGCAGCCTGACTGATCAGCCCCAGCATTTT. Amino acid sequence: CASSLTDQPQHF. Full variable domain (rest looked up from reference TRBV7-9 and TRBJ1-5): DTGVSQNPRHKITKRGQNVTFRCDPISEHNRLYWYRQTLGQGPEFLTYFQNEAQLEKSRLLSDRFSAERPKGSFSTLEIQRTEQGDSAMYLCASSLTDQPQHFGDGTRLSIL.

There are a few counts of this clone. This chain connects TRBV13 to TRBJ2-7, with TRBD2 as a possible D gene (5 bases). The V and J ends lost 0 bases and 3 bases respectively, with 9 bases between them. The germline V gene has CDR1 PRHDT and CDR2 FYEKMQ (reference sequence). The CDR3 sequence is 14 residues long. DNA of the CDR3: TGTGCCAGCAGCTTAGGAGTCACTAGCTACGAGCAGTACTTC. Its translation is CASSLGVTSYEQYF.

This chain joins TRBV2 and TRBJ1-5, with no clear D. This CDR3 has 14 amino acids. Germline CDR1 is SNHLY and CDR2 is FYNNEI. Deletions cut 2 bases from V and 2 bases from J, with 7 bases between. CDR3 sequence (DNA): TGTGCCAGCAGTGAAAGTACAGGCAATCAGCCCCAGCATTTT. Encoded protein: CASSESTGNQPQHF.

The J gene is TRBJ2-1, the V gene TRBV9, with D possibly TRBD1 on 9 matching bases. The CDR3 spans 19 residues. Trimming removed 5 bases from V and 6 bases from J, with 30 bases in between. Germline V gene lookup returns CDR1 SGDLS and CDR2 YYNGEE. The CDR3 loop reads CASRPGTGYGRGAGNEQFF. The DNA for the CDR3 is TGTGCCAGCAGGCCCGGGACAGGGTACGGGAGGGGAGCTGGCAATGAGCAGTTCTTC.